This T cell receptor (beta chain) was retrieved from a study of technical replicates of blood from a handful of donors. The repertoire was sequenced with immunoSEQ multiplex PCR; TCRdb's copy has only in-frame clones and lacks some. This table has approximately 73,000 clones, 92% appearing once. The sequencing sample was made of T cells isolated from PBMCs. The receptor was isolated from a human donor in good health.

CDR3 nucleotide sequence: TGTGCCAGCAGCTTAAGTACGGAATGGGCTCGCGGAAACACCATATATTTT. This sequence encodes CASSLSTEWARGNTIYF. The rearrangement uses TRBV7-9 and TRBJ1-3; no definite D call. Germline CDR1 is SEHNR and CDR2 is FQNEAQ (reference sequence). The CDR3 runs to 17 residues. V lost 2 bases, J lost 4 bases, and 18 bases lay in between. The full variable domain, rest sourced from reference TRBV7-9 and TRBJ1-3, is DTGVSQNPRHKITKRGQNVTFRCDPISEHNRLYWYRQTLGQGPEFLTYFQNEAQLEKSRLLSDRFSAERPKGSFSTLEIQRTEQGDSAMYLCASSLSTEWARGNTIYFGEGSWLTVV.